This TCR beta chain was retrieved from a study of control samples from healthy donors and cancer patients. CDR3 size: 15 residues. The V gene's germline CDR1 is LNHDA and CDR2 SQIVND (reference sequence). V was cut by 3 bases and J by 3 bases, with 11 bases left in between. Produced via immunoSEQ multiplex PCR; TCRdb's table is partial and in-frame only. The profile covers about 94,000 clones, with roughly nine tenths appearing a single time and about 4% taken by the ten largest. Sequenced: blood. The sequence was obtained from a woman aged 18-29 years in good health. This chain connects TRBV19 to TRBJ2-2, with D possibly TRBD1 on 6 matching bases. CDR3 protein: CASSIEAGDTGELFF. The CDR3 DNA follows: TGTGCCAGTAGTATCGAGGCAGGGGACACCGGGGAGCTGTTTTTT.